This entry is about one T cell receptor beta chain. No cognate antigen has been identified for it. One base away lies a much larger clone, so this may be a sequencing read error. The data stem from a study of spatial heterogeneity in lung cancer (dated by TCRdb to between 2018 and 2020). Notes on the research overall: More beta-chain than alpha-chain transcripts were consistently detected, likely reflecting higher beta-chain transcript abundance. In the raw uncorrected reads, each unique combination of TCR and UMI appeared on average more than ten times. The study linked features of the TCR repertoire to counts of nonsynonymous mutations, which were determined by whole-exome sequencing of tumor tissue. The study quantitatively compared TCR alpha and beta repertoires across multiple tumor regions, matched nontumor lung and blood in non-small cell lung cancer. At surgery, both alpha and beta chains were TCR-sequenced in around 240 tumor regions, fewer than 65 matched nontumor lung samples and just over 55 PBMC samples. Study-wide conclusions, independent of this receptor: Ubiquitous expanded tumor TCRs were detected in blood more often at tumor resection than at routine follow-up. Confirming at a functional level the hypothesis that regional TCRs recognize regional mutations was considered to require additional single-cell paired TCR alpha and beta sequencing.

The CDR3, cysteine through phenylalanine, is 15 amino acids long. Of all the DNA, just the CDR3 is kept, 45 bases in frame from base 1. The germline V gene sets CDR1 to SNHLY and CDR2 to FYNNEI. The library was produced with 5' RACE. Reads for this sample came from a NextSeq 500. In the TCR library protocol, a unique molecular identifier was attached to each TCR cDNA molecule so that PCR and sequencing errors could be corrected. Turning to the authors' computational methods: TCR identification, UMI-based error correction and CDR3 extraction were all carried out with Decombinator tools. TCRs above a frequency of 2 per 1,000, corresponding to the top 1% of the tumor frequency distribution, were defined as expanded. Renyi diversity was calculated using the R vegan package after each repertoire was subsampled 100 times to 5,000 TCRs. CDR3 similarity networks were constructed using string-kernel similarity of amino acid triplets, with links drawn between CDR3s whose pairwise similarity was above 0.82. TCRdb cleaned the public reads at Q25 with fastp, built clones with MiXCR and kept in-frame beta chains. Every entry covers one CDR3 protein and lists the most common genes and DNA from its rows. For this entry, the V and J calls and clone size follow TCRdb and not the study's own pipeline. The sample yields approximately 39,000 distinct CDR3 sequences; less than 9.5% were counted once. Clones ranked in the top ten supply 29% of the sample.

The time point label, read with the paper, signifies: sample taken at primary tumor resection. Donors were approximately 72 patients with early-stage, untreated non-small cell lung cancer from the lung TRACERx cohort. TCR sequencing used whole RNA extracted from tumor and nontumor lung tissue, or from cryopreserved PBMC samples, without cell sorting. A patient was chosen for TCR sequencing only when enough RNA was available from at least two tumor regions. The sequencing here drew on PBMCs, taken at surgery. The sequence joins TRBV2 to TRBJ2-5; a confident D gene designation cannot be given. This TCR derives from a female donor with early-stage non-small cell lung cancer. The CDR3 protein: CVSRIGQAFQETQYF. DNA sequence: TGTGTCAGCAGGATAGGGCAGGCCTTCCAAGAGACCCAGTACTTC.